This T cell receptor (beta chain) was obtained from a study of liver allograft versus peripheral blood T cells. Study in general: Comparative analysis was performed on T cell receptor repertoires from transplanted livers and from recipients' peripheral blood. Study-wide results and caveats: T cell receptor repertoires inside liver allografts reportedly differed from those in peripheral blood.

This CDR3 region has 15 residues. The V end lost 7 bases, the J end lost 0 bases, and 10 bases lay between the germline ends. Germline CDR1 reads MNHEY; CDR2 reads SVGAGI. Judged by abundance, this clonotype is medium-sized. The target antigen is unknown. TCRdb re-called the reads with MiXCR, one entry per CDR3 protein. In the table there are about 9,200 distinct CDR3 sequences, roughly 26% of which are singletons. The chain uses TRBV6-5 and TRBJ1-6, with no clear D. The TCR sequence derives from a human patient who had a liver transplant. A share of the T cells may be of graft donor origin. In DNA form, the CDR3 reads TGTGCCAGCATAAAAGCCAGCTCCTATAATTCACCCCTCCACTTT. Translation gives CASIKASSYNSPLHF.